The table lists the clone carrying this TCR beta chain with many counts. TCRdb used MiXCR to reprocess the 5' RACE reads, holding one entry per CDR3 protein. The sample contains approximately 27,000 distinct CDR3 sequences, 4.5% to 7% of which appear only once. The data originate from a study of T cells after yellow fever vaccination. Study outcomes and limitations: Reappearance after the booster was seen for most primary-vaccination clones, at 96% CD4 and roughly 90% CD8.

The CDR3 covers 17 residues. In germline, CDR1 is MNHEY, CDR2 SVGAGI. With V trimmed by 0 bases and J by 0 bases, 7 bases remained unmatched. The sequence derives from a man between 25 and 39 years old who received the YFV17D yellow fever vaccine. The input for sequencing was PBMCs, either bulk or a sorted T-cell subset (CD4+, CD8+, memory, or dextramer-sorted; not recorded which), taken 15 days after the yellow fever booster vaccination. The V call is TRBV6-5, the J call TRBJ1-1; 7 bases are shared with TRBD1. The DNA of the CDR3 is TGTGCCAGCAGTTACTCGGGACGACAGGGATTGAACACTGAAGCTTTCTTT. Residues: CASSYSGRQGLNTEAFF.